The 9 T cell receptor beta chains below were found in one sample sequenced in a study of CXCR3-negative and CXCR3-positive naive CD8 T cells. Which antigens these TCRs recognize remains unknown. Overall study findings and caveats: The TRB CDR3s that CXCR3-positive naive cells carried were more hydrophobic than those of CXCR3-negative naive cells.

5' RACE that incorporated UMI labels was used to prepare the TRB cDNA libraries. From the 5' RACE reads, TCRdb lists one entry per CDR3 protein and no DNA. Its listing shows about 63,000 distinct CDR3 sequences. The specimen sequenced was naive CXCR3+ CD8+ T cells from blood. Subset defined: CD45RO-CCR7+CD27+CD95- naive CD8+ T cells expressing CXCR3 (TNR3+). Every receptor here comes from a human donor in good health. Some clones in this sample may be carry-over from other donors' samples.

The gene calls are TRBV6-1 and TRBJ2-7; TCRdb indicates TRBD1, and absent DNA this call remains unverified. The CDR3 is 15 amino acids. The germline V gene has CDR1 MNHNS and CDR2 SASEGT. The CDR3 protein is CASSAGQAISYEQYF.

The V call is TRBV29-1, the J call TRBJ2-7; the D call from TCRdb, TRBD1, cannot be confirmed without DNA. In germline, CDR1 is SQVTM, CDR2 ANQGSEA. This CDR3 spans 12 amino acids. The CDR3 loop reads CSAQVGENEQYF.

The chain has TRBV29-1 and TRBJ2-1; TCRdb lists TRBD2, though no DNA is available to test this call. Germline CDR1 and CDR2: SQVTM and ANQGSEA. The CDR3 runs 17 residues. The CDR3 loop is CSVRGRLAESSYNEQFF.

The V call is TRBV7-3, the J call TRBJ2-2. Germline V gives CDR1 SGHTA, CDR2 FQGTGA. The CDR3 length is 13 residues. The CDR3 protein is CASSAVGSGELFF.

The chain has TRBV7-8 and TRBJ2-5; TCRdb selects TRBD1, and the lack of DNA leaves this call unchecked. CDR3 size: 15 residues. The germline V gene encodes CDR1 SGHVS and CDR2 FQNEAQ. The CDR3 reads CASSLVNPSGETQYF.

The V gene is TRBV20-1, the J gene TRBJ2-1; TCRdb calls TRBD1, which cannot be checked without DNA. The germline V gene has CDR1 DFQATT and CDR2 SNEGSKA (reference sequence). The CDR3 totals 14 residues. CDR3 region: CSAPPRGPYNEQFF.

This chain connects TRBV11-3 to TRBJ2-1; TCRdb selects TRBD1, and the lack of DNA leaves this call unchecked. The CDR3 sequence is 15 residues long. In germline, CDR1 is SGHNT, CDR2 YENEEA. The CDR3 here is CASSSHDKGGNEQFF.

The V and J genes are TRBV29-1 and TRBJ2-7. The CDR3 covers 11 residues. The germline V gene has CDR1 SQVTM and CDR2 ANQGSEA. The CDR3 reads CSVVGEGEQYF.

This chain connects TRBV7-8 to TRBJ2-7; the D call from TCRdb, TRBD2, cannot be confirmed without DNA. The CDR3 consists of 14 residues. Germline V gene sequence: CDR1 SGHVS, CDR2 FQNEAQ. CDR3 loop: CASSPASGGDEQYF.